This T cell receptor (beta chain) was captured by sequencing in a study of cytomegalovirus exposure and HLA in healthy donors (dated by TCRdb to 2016 to 2017). Regarding the research as a whole: According to an earlier analysis of 587 of the donors, some 180 million T cells yielded 117 million unique TCR beta sequences and around 300 Gb of sequence data. An earlier analysis of several hundred of the donors applied high-throughput TCR beta sequencing to assess whether each TCR beta V gene segment acted as functional or pseudogenic. Every discovery cohort repertoire had been produced on one sequencing platform. The number of donors typed differed by locus, with about 629-640 for A, B, C, DRB1 and DQB1, 522 for DQA1, 600 to 610 for DPA1, and around 450 for DPB1. The genetic ancestry cluster associated with self-reported Caucasian donors included over 65% of the 350 to 500 genotyped donors. The study was designed to test whether signatures of past pathogen exposure could be identified by cataloging public T cell receptors. Rather than drawing on any new phenotypic data, the later analysis identified candidate immune exposures from TCR beta sequences and the way those sequences occurred across donors. Class I and class II HLA loci were covered by the typing at four-digit resolution. Approximately 310 gigabases of sequencing data and 70 million to 85 million unique TCR sequences were included in an early release covering around 650 HLA-typed donors. A later analysis re-examined previously published TCR beta repertoires from just over 650 donors and added high-resolution HLA genotyping to investigate patterns of TCR occurrence. The study profiled the T cell repertoires of hundreds of subjects by immunosequencing and related them to cytomegalovirus serostatus. Besides the first cohort of roughly 640 subjects, a separate validation cohort made up of roughly 130 different subjects was used. Among 300 to 500 genotyped donors of the cohort, an average of roughly 230,000 unique TCR beta nucleotide sequences was sequenced per donor, of which 15% to 20% were non-productive. About five DR-DQ haplotypes were treated as single units for association and clustering because of strong linkage in the cohort. Donor age, sex, ethnicity and CMV serostatus were collected together with the repertoire data. In a later genetic analysis, genome-wide SNP genotypes for about three fifths of the 666 donors were used, and that subset was treated as a discovery cohort. To predict cytomegalovirus infection status, the study brought together high-throughput TCR immunosequencing, statistical association of individual TCRs with disease status, and machine learning. Summary of the overall study and its limitations: Because HLA typing was missing for some donors at each locus, association tests included only the typed subset. Immune exposure information for the cohort was limited to CMV serostatus. Correlated functional status among segregating V segments might be attributable to linkage disequilibrium, but an unknown experimental factor could not be ruled out. An association between a missense DCLRE1C variant and V-gene and J-gene trimming of TCR beta chains was found in a later genetic analysis and replicated in an independent cohort. Some IMGT-functional V segments, including TRBV6-2 and TRBV6-3, could not be told apart with the 87-base-pair reads, so those segments were excluded. Across donors, most TCR sequences were observed very rarely, whereas some public TCRs were present in many individuals. The earlier analysis of 587 of the donors excluded 15 to 20 rarely observed V segments, including chromosome 9 orphons, because counts were too low. A later analysis found that TCR association rates varied across HLA loci, with DRB1 alleles showing the most associated TCRs and HLA-C alleles the fewest. Presence/absence analyses assumed roughly uniform sequencing depth across donors, an assumption that may not hold. In a later analysis, HLA-associated TCR beta chains were found to be more clonally expanded and to have lower generation probabilities than equally common non-associated chains. The study gave a list of under 200 TCR beta chains associated with cytomegalovirus. When HLA alleles, especially DR and DQ, strongly co-occurred, attributing TCR associations to individual alleles was difficult. According to the authors, the approach could potentially be generalized to other disease states and immunological phenotypes. In both the original and validation cohorts, the classifier was reported to diagnose cytomegalovirus status with high specificity and sensitivity. This cohort had only TCR beta chains sequenced, and the lack of alpha or paired-chain data limited which features could be detected. Compared with the approximately 700-donor mean, donors in an Asian-associated ancestry cluster had fewer N-insertions in productive TCRs, according to a later genetic analysis. In an earlier analysis of approximately 590 of the donors, most TCR beta V segments were observed in productive rearrangements about 87% or about 30% of the time, broadly matching IMGT annotations. A further reported finding was that TCR beta sequences accurately predicted the HLA-A and HLA-B alleles for most subjects in the first cohort. A cluster of highly shared sequence variants was judged likely to be a technical artifact of the sequencing pipeline. A few of the identified cytomegalovirus-associated TCR beta chains were confirmed in vitro to be specific for cytomegalovirus antigens. In a later analysis, several top co-occurrence clusters were reported to appear linked to parvovirus B19, influenza, CMV and Epstein-Barr virus. A later analysis found that most CMV-associated TCR beta chains appeared HLA-restricted, with HLA associations seemingly driven largely by CMV exposure. In a later analysis, around 17,000 TCR beta sequences were associated with specific HLA alleles at a false discovery rate of 0.05.

Library preparation used the immunoSEQ multiplex PCR assay. For the multiplex PCR, a mixture combining 60 forward primers for TCR Vbeta segments and 13 reverse primers for TCR Jbeta segments was used. The CDR3 region of rearranged TCR beta genes was amplified from genomic DNA with a multiplex PCR assay. The amplified TCR beta libraries were sequenced on the Illumina HiSeq System as 87-base-pair reads. The original pipeline was this. A later analysis tallied 80 million to 95 million unique TCR beta chains across the 666 repertoires, and some 12 million of those chains were shared by two or more donors. To remove PCR and sequencing errors, raw reads were error-corrected and collapsed into unique sequences using a nearest-neighbor algorithm that merged closely related sequences. CDR3 sequences were aligned to IMGT reference sequences to assign V, D and J gene segments. Each retained sequence needed at least a six-nucleotide match to both a V gene segment and a J gene segment. A rearrangement was called productive if the CDR3 had no stop codons and remained in frame with V and J, and every other rearrangement was called non-productive. Following IMGT convention, CDR3 was defined as the stretch from the second conserved V-encoded cysteine to the conserved J-encoded phenylalanine. The earlier analysis of a few hundred of the donors excluded any sequence lacking an unambiguous match to a single V gene segment. An earlier analysis of some 610 of the donors called V segments functional above 56.7% productive rearrangements and segregating when the between-donor standard deviation exceeded 5%. To diagnose cytomegalovirus status from the catalog of TCR beta chain sequences, a statistical classification framework was built. A later analysis assigned V and J genes by comparing TCR nucleotide sequences with IMGT/GENE-DB human TR gene sequences. Using the TCRdist pipeline, a later analysis assigned CDR3 sequences along with most-parsimonious VDJ recombination scenarios. In a later analysis, each TCR beta chain was defined by its CDR3 amino acid sequence together with its V-gene family, and reads lacking a unique V-gene family were excluded. To address suspected cross-contamination and a sequencing artifact, a later analysis removed a few hundred highly shared, low-generation-probability nucleotide sequences. A later analysis calculated a clonal expansion index for each public chain from normalized within-repertoire ranks of inferred template counts. In a later analysis, generation probabilities were computed using a VDJ recombination model fitted to out-of-frame rearrangements, and the results were checked against IGoR. In a later analysis, hypergeometric tests were used to score TCR-TCR, TCR-HLA and TCR-CMV co-occurrence, with a repertoire-size bias correction applied to TCR pairs. False discovery rates were estimated in a later analysis by permuting HLA or CMV assignments 20 times. In a later analysis, co-occurring TCRs were grouped using DBSCAN, and TCRdist sequence similarity was added for clustering within HLA-allele-positive subsets. Repertoires with fewer than 30,000 or more than 120,000 public chains were left out of co-occurrence clustering, as were roughly five repertoires with anomalous nucleotide sharing. TCRdb mirrors the immuneACCESS table, restricted to in-frame sequences. Some clones are absent from its copies; in checked studies, under half trace to an unresolved V gene, and the reason for the others is unknown. V and J calls and clone size are copied from that table; D and trimming were computed from the DNA. This sample is represented by approximately 150,000 clones; about three quarters of them were singletons. The top ten hold about 2.6% of the sample.

A remark on this clone: There is no known antigen for this receptor. Base qualities are not recorded, but no much larger clone differs from it by a single base.

The CDR3 contains 17 residues, cysteine and phenylalanine counted. Of all the DNA, just the CDR3 is kept, 51 bases in frame from base 1. Clipping removes 4 bases from V and 2 bases from J, with 6 as the unmatched junction base count. CDR1 is given as SGHDN and CDR2 as FVKESK, both from the germline V gene. In total, 500 to 700 healthy bone marrow donors made up the cohort. Cohort members were all nominally healthy when sampled, although unrecorded immune exposures were likely present. The donor tested CMV seropositive, placing the donor among the roughly 300 seropositive members of the cohort. A peripheral blood sample was provided by each donor, and peripheral blood mononuclear cells were used for TCR beta sequencing. The Qiagen DNeasy Blood Extraction Kit was used to extract genomic DNA from the blood cell samples.

The receptor's source is a woman between 40 and 55 years old in good health and CMV-seropositive. This chain is built from TRBV14 and TRBJ2-6; TRBD1 fits 9 bases in the junction. Sequences were obtained from PBMCs. The sequenced DNA is TGTGCCAGCAGCCGATGGGGACAGGGTACTGGGGCCAACGTCCTGACTTTC. Its protein is CASSRWGQGTGANVLTF.